The 5 T cell receptor beta chains in this list originate from one sample, sequenced in a study of graft-versus-host responses after intestinal transplantation. Assay: immunoSEQ multiplex PCR; the TCRdb copy retains only in-frame clones and omits some. The table includes 13,000 or so clones, around 70% detected once. Graft specimens yielded both intraepithelial and lamina propria lymphocytes. The sample in question was ileum tissue, obtained 16 days after intestinal transplant. The receptor set was obtained from a human patient who received an intestinal transplant, so some T cells may come from the graft donor.

The genes are TRBV11-2 and TRBJ2-1; D is perhaps TRBD1 (7 bases). This CDR3 has 16 amino acids. Trimming took off 5 bases at V and 3 bases at J, with 17 bases between the two ends. Germline CDR1 SGHAT, CDR2 FQNNGV. The CDR3 loop is CASSPGGPLVYNEQFF. The CDR3 nucleotides are TGTGCCAGCAGCCCAGGGGGGCCCTTAGTCTACAATGAGCAGTTCTTC. Drawing the rest from reference TRBV11-2 and TRBJ2-1, the complete variable domain is EAGVAQSPRYKIIEKRQSVAFWCNPISGHATLYWYQQILGQGPKLLIQFQNNGVVDDSQLPKDRFSAERLKGVDSTLKIQPAKLEDSAVYLCASSPGGPLVYNEQFFGPGTRLTVL.

The chain joins TRBV4-1 to TRBJ2-3, with a tentative D call TRBD2 (5 bases). There are 15 residues in the CDR3. V lost 1 base to trimming and J lost 0 bases, with 8 bases between them. CDR1 is MGHRA, CDR2 YSYEKL, per germline. The CDR3 region is CASSQVGASTDTQYF. The DNA for the CDR3 is TGCGCCAGCAGCCAAGTGGGAGCCAGCACAGATACGCAGTATTTT.

This clone was found a few times. The chain is built from TRBV27 and TRBJ2-1; 11 nucleotides line up with TRBD2. The germline CDR1 and CDR2 sequences are MNHEY and SMNVEV (reference sequence). The CDR3 spans 16 residues. J was trimmed by 1 base and V by 5 bases; bases with no gene match: 4. The CDR3 region has the DNA TGTGCCAGCAGTCCTCGGACTAGCGGGTCCTACAATGAGCAGTTCTTC. Amino acid sequence: CASSPRTSGSYNEQFF.

This clone was picked up one time. The chain employs TRBV10-3 and TRBJ2-7, with D possibly TRBD1 on 6 matching bases. Germline values: CDR1 ENHRY, CDR2 SYGVKD. The CDR3 loop spans 13 amino acids. The V end lost 10 bases, the J end lost 0 bases, and 13 bases lay between the germline ends. CDR3 residues: CATPGHNSYEQYF. Written as DNA, the CDR3 is TGTGCCACCCCGGGACATAACTCCTACGAGCAGTACTTC.

In its sample, this clone is medium-sized. The V gene is TRBV9, the J gene TRBJ2-7; 7 bases agree with TRBD2. Germline V CDR1 and CDR2: SGDLS, YYNGEE. CDR3 length: 14 residues. V trimming: 4 bases; J trimming: 5 bases; junction bases outside the gene matches: 9. CDR3 residues: CASSFGGGMNEQYF. CDR3 nucleotide sequence: TGTGCCAGCAGCTTTGGGGGGGGGATGAACGAGCAGTACTTC.